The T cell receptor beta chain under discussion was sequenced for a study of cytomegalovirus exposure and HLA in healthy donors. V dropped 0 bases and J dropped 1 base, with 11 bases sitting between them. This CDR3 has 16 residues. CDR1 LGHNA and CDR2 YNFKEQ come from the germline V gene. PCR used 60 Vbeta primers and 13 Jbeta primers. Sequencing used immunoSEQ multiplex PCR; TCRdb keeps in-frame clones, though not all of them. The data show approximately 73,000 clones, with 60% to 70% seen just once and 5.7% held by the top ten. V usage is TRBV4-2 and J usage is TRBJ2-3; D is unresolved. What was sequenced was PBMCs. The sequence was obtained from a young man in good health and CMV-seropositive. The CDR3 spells CASSQDNPSGTDTQYF. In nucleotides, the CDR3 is TGTGCCAGCAGCCAAGACAATCCTTCGGGCACAGATACGCAGTATTTT.